This passage covers 16 T cell receptor beta chains from one sample sequenced in a study of T cell repertoires in cytomegalovirus infection. TCRdb analysed the reads with MiXCR anew, one entry per CDR3 protein. The profile shows fewer than 200,000 distinct CDR3 sequences, about an eighth of them singletons. Material: PBMCs. The receptor source for this set is a human donor in good health (CMV status not recorded). Some clones in this sample may be carry-over from other donors' samples.

This clonotype has only a few counts. The chain combines TRBV16 with TRBJ1-1; D is uncertain. Per the germline V gene, CDR1 is KGHSY and CDR2 is FQNENV. V gave up 4 bases and J gave up 11 bases, with 20 bases separating them. There are 14 residues in the CDR3. The CDR3 region has the DNA TGTGCCAGCAGCCGACCAGGAGCGGGCCTCAGGGCTTTCTTT. It specifies CASSRPGAGLRAFF.

This clonotype was detected many times. The J gene is TRBJ2-1, the V gene TRBV7-2; D uncertain. CDR1 and CDR2 (germline): SGHTA, FQGNSA. V lost 6 bases to trimming and J lost 9 bases, with 9 bases between them. This CDR3 comprises 11 residues. CDR3 DNA: TGTGCCAGCAGAGTCACCGGTGAGCAGTTCTTC. This gives the protein CASRVTGEQFF.

To note about this clonotype: The CDR3 carries no conserved terminal phenylalanine or tryptophan, so it likely arises from a read error. No DNA is shown, since the ends of the CDR3 on it are uncertain; the CDR3 is the one TCRdb lists. V and J are TRBV6-2 or TRBV6-3 and TRBJ2-1; TRBD1 is the table's D call and was not checked against the DNA. A total of 14 residues make up the CDR3, ends included. Germline values: CDR1 MNHEY, CDR2 SVGEGT. CDR3 region: CASSGRGKFNEQVV.

This clonotype was found a few times. V and J are TRBV6-2 or TRBV6-3 and TRBJ2-7; weak D call: TRBD1 (6 bases). The length of the CDR3 is 15 residues. Germline values: CDR1 MNHEY, CDR2 SVGEGT. Trimming took off 0 bases at V and 2 bases at J, with 11 bases between the two ends. CDR3 residues: CASSYSGQYAYEQYF. CDR3 nucleotides: TGTGCCAGCAGTTACTCAGGACAGTATGCCTACGAGCAGTACTTC.

This clonotype has at least ten counts. This sequence joins TRBV7-9 and TRBJ1-5; D gene uncertain. The germline V and J ends were trimmed by 6 bases and 0 bases, with 9 bases remaining between them. The CDR3 loop spans 14 amino acids. Germline CDR1 is SEHNR and CDR2 is FQNEAQ (reference sequence). The CDR3 sequence: CASSSSDSNQPQHF. CDR3 sequence (DNA): TGTGCCAGCAGTTCCAGTGATAGCAATCAGCCCCAGCATTTT.

V is TRBV28 and J is TRBJ2-3, with 10 nucleotides matching TRBD2. The CDR3 contains 16 residues. The V gene's germline CDR1 is MDHEN and CDR2 SYDVKM. The trim removed 3 bases at V and 3 bases at J, leaving 6 bases unmatched. CDR3: CASSFGPSGSTDTQYF. The CDR3 nucleotides read TGTGCCAGCAGTTTCGGGCCTAGCGGGAGTACAGATACGCAGTATTTT.

J is TRBJ1-5 and V is TRBV28; TRBD1 is a possible D gene (5 bases). The germline V and J ends were trimmed by 5 bases and 9 bases, with 14 bases remaining between them. The CDR3 runs 13 residues. Germline V gene data show CDR1 as MDHEN and CDR2 as SYDVKM. The CDR3, as DNA: TGTGCCAGCAGTCGGGAGGGGCGGCGGCCCCAGCATTTT. The encoded protein is CASSREGRRPQHF.

The rearrangement uses TRBV14 and TRBJ2-7; D is perhaps TRBD1 or TRBD2 (5 bases each). V shed 2 bases and J shed 0 bases, with 14 bases lying between them. CDR3 size: 16 residues. The V gene's germline CDR1 is SGHDN and CDR2 FVKESK. This CDR3 reads CASSQLPGRTSYEQYF. DNA for the CDR3: TGTGCCAGCAGCCAACTCCCGGGACGGACCTCCTACGAGCAGTACTTC.

This clonotype was recorded at least ten times. The CDR3 here is CASSAWTSGNPDTQYF. CDR3 DNA sequence: TGTGCCAGCAGTGCCTGGACTAGCGGGAATCCAGATACGCAGTATTTT. This chain connects TRBV6-2 or TRBV6-3 to TRBJ2-3; 12 positions match TRBD2. Germline assignment: CDR1 MNHEY and CDR2 SVGEGT. This CDR3 region has 16 residues. V shed 5 bases and J 4 bases; nucleotides not matched to a gene: 7.

This clonotype has a handful of counts. The rearrangement uses TRBV5-1 and TRBJ2-7; 7 bases line up with TRBD1. From germline, CDR1 is SGHRS and CDR2 YFSETQ. The ends lost 4 bases at V and 0 bases at J; junction bases unmatched: 16. The CDR3 is 18 amino acids. The CDR3 here is CASSALGPRGPGSYEQYF. The CDR3 DNA sequence: TGCGCCAGCAGCGCTCTGGGTCCGAGGGGGCCTGGCTCCTACGAGCAGTACTTC.

This clonotype has at least ten counts. The V gene is TRBV27, the J gene TRBJ2-3, with TRBD2 as a possible D gene (6 bases). The CDR3 totals 13 residues. V was trimmed by 4 bases and J by 6 bases, leaving 11 bases between them. Germline lookup yields CDR1 MNHEY and CDR2 SMNVEV (reference sequence). Written as DNA, the CDR3 is TGTGCCAGCAGTTATCCGGGAGCCGATACGCAGTATTTT. Encoded protein: CASSYPGADTQYF.

In this sample, this clonotype turned up many times. V usage is TRBV7-2 and J usage is TRBJ1-5, with D unclear. Trimming stripped 1 base from V and 6 bases from J, with 10 bases between. This CDR3 comprises 14 residues. CDR1 SGHTA and CDR2 FQGNSA come from the germline V gene. The CDR3 here is CASSLERVSQPQHF. DNA for the CDR3: TGTGCCAGCAGCTTAGAAAGAGTAAGTCAGCCCCAGCATTTT. Drawing the rest from reference TRBV7-2 and TRBJ1-5, the complete variable domain is GAGVSQSPSNKVTEKGKDVELRCDPISGHTALYWYRQSLGQGLEFLIYFQGNSAPDKSGLPSDRFSAERTGGSVSTLTIQRTQQEDSAVYLCASSLERVSQPQHFGDGTRLSIL.

The chain joins TRBV25-1 to TRBJ1-5; 9 bases match TRBD1. Germline V lookup: CDR1 MGHDK, CDR2 SYGVNS. The CDR3 loop spans 16 amino acids. The ends lost 1 base at V and 6 bases at J; junction bases unmatched: 7. CDR3 in DNA: TGTGCCAGCAGTGAATCCGGGACAGGGTTGGGTCAGCCCCAGCATTTT. Protein sequence: CASSESGTGLGQPQHF.

This clonotype was counted at least ten times. The CDR3 coding sequence is TGTGCCAGCAGCCATTCGAGGGCCGAACTGCTATCCTACGAGCAGTACTTC. Translated: CASSHSRAELLSYEQYF. This rearrangement joins TRBV7-9 to TRBJ2-7; TRBD2 is a possible D gene (5 bases). The CDR3 is 17 residues long. Trimming cost V 5 bases and J 1 base, with 21 bases left between them. Germline V gene sequence: CDR1 SEHNR, CDR2 FQNEAQ (reference sequence).

This clonotype showed up many times. The genes are TRBV7-2 and TRBJ2-5, with D perhaps matching TRBD1 or TRBD2 (7 bases each). The CDR3 covers 16 residues. Per germline, CDR1 SGHTA and CDR2 FQGNSA. V was pared by 5 bases and J by 5 bases, with 21 bases between. The DNA for the CDR3 is TGTGCCAGCAGCCCTAAGGCAGGGGGGAGGGAGGAGACCCAGTACTTC. It translates to CASSPKAGGREETQYF.

V gene TRBV29-1 combines with J gene TRBJ2-7; D remains unclear. Germline V lookup: CDR1 SQVTM, CDR2 ANQGSEA. This CDR3 is built from 12 residues. Trimming took off 3 bases at V and 4 bases at J, with 10 bases between the two ends. CDR3 sequence (DNA): TGCAGCGTTGATCATGACGGATACGAGCAGTACTTC. Translating it yields CSVDHDGYEQYF.